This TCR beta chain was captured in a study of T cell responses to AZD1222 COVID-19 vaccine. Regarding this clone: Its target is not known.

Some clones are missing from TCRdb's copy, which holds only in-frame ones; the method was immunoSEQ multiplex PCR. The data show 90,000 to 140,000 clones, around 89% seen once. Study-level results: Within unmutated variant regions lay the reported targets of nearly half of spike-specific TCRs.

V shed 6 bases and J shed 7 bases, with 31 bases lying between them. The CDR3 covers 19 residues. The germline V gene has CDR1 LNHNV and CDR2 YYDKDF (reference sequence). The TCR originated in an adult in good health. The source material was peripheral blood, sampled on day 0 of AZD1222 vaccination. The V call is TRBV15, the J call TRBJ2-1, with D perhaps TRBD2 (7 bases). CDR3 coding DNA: TGTGCCACCAGTGGGGGGGGGCAGGGCTTGGCGGGAGTGCTGAATGAGCAGTTCTTC. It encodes CATSGGGQGLAGVLNEQFF.